One and the same sample provided the 13 T cell receptor beta chains below, sequenced in a study of cytomegalovirus exposure and HLA in healthy donors. In the PCR, 60 Vbeta and 13 Jbeta primers were used. Sequenced by immunoSEQ multiplex PCR; TCRdb stores in-frame clones only, minus some. This table has 180,000 or so clones, over 75% appearing once. What was sequenced was PBMCs. Receptor source: a man aged 35-49 years in good health and CMV-seropositive.

The chain links TRBV28 to TRBJ2-1, with 10 bases matching TRBD2. Germline CDR1 is MDHEN and CDR2 is SYDVKM. The CDR3 length is 15 residues. Trimming removed 5 bases from V and 4 bases from J; junction bases left unmatched: 5. The CDR3 loop reads CASSTWTSGYNEQFF. The CDR3 nucleotides are TGTGCCAGCAGTACCTGGACTAGCGGATACAATGAGCAGTTCTTC.

The rearrangement uses TRBV2 and TRBJ2-1; tentatively, D is TRBD2 (6 bases). CDR3 length equals 13 residues. CDR1 SNHLY and CDR2 FYNNEI come from the germline V gene. V was trimmed by 6 bases and J by 10 bases, leaving 16 bases between them. CDR3 protein: CASSRDSGWEQFF. The DNA for the CDR3 is TGTGCCAGCAGCCGGGACTCGGGGTGGGAGCAGTTCTTC.

This clone appeared a single time. This chain connects TRBV5-1 to TRBJ1-1; tentative D call: TRBD1 (5 bases). The germline V and J ends were trimmed by 4 bases and 0 bases, with 16 bases remaining between them. Per the germline V gene, CDR1 is SGHRS and CDR2 is YFSETQ. CDR3 length: 16 amino acids. The CDR3 spells CASSVGSGQLNTEAFF. DNA of the CDR3: TGCGCCAGCAGCGTGGGCTCAGGGCAATTGAACACTGAAGCTTTCTTT.

V is TRBV6-1 and J is TRBJ2-3; 9 bases are shared with TRBD2. Per germline, CDR1 MNHNS and CDR2 SASEGT. V lost 4 bases to trimming and J lost 4 bases; unmatched junction nucleotides: 3. The CDR3 has 14 residues. CDR3 protein: CASSVAGAADTQYF. CDR3 in DNA: TGTGCCAGCAGTGTAGCGGGAGCCGCAGATACGCAGTATTTT.

This clone occurred a few times. The junction does not match germline at one end; this may be a read error. The V gene is TRBV7-9, the J gene TRBJ2-3, with 8 bases matching TRBD1. Germline V gene data show CDR1 as SEHNR and CDR2 as FQNEAQ (reference sequence). The CDR3 has 15 residues. The CDR3 loop reads CASSSGQGSTYTQYF. Written as DNA, the CDR3 is TGTGCCAGCAGCTCAGGACAGGGCTCCACATATACGCAGTATTTT.

The gene calls are TRBV29-1 and TRBJ1-1; D unclear. Trimming cost V 3 bases and J 4 bases, with 15 bases left between them. The CDR3 has 14 amino acids. Germline-derived CDR1 and CDR2 are SQVTM and ANQGSEA. CDR3 in DNA: TGCAGCGTTGAGGTCCCTAGTACGCTCACTGAAGCTTTCTTT. Its protein product is CSVEVPSTLTEAFF.

The rearrangement links TRBV11-2 to TRBJ2-5; 14 bases agree with TRBD2. Germline V gives CDR1 SGHAT, CDR2 FQNNGV. The CDR3 is 17 amino acids. The V gene end was trimmed by 5 bases and the J gene end by 5 bases; junction bases not matched to a gene: 10. The CDR3 protein is CASSRQGGLAGVETQYF. CDR3 DNA: TGTGCCAGCAGCAGACAGGGGGGACTAGCGGGAGTTGAGACCCAGTACTTC.

CDR3 residues: CASSPGLAGVPTGELFF. The DNA for the CDR3 is TGTGCCAGCAGCCCGGGACTAGCGGGAGTTCCAACCGGGGAGCTGTTTTTT. This sequence joins TRBV7-6 and TRBJ2-2, with 14 bases fitting TRBD2. Germline V gene data show CDR1 as SGHVS and CDR2 as FNYEAQ. V lost 5 bases to trimming and J lost 5 bases; unmatched junction nucleotides: 7. CDR3 length equals 17 residues.

Of note for this clone: Mismatch with germline at one junction end may stem from a read error. The sample carries other DNA sequences with the same CDR3. The chain is built from TRBV5-4 and TRBJ2-3; weak D call: TRBD2 (10 bases). This CDR3 has 14 amino acids. The V gene's germline CDR1 is SGHNT and CDR2 YYREEE (reference sequence). The CDR3 DNA is TGCGCCAGCAGCGGGGGGGACAGGGCGGATACGCAGTATTTT. Translation: CASSGGDRADTQYF.

The chain links TRBV19 to TRBJ2-7; 8 bases fit TRBD1. Trimming removed 5 bases from V and 5 bases from J; junction bases left unmatched: 5. Germline loops: CDR1 LNHDA, CDR2 SQIVND (reference sequence). The CDR3 is made up of 13 amino acids. CDR3 sequence: CASSRRTGHEQYF. In DNA form, the CDR3 reads TGTGCCAGTAGTCGACGGACAGGGCACGAGCAGTACTTC. The full variable domain, in which reference TRBV19 and TRBJ2-7 provide the parts outside the CDR3, is DGGITQSPKYLFRKEGQNVTLSCEQNLNHDAMYWYRQDPGQGLRLIYYSQIVNDFQKGDIAEGYSVSREKKESFPLTVTSAQKNPTAFYLCASSRRTGHEQYFGPGTRLTVT.

This clone has just one count. The genes are TRBV9 and TRBJ1-1, with 12 nucleotides matching TRBD1. V was clipped by 6 bases and J by 5 bases; unmatched bases: 8. The CDR3 extends over 15 amino acids. Germline loops: CDR1 SGDLS, CDR2 YYNGEE. Written as DNA, the CDR3 is TGTGCCAGCACCTCGGGACAGGGGGCGGAAACTGAAGCTTTCTTT. It is translated as CASTSGQGAETEAFF.

The chain recombines TRBV2 with TRBJ2-5; 10 nucleotides agree with TRBD2. The germline V gene has CDR1 SNHLY and CDR2 FYNNEI. The CDR3 has 16 amino acids. Trimming took 6 bases from V and 9 from J; bases not matched to a gene: 16. The CDR3 DNA sequence: TGTGCCAGCAGCCCTGGACTAGCGGAGGGGCAGGGGGCCCAGTACTTC. Protein sequence: CASSPGLAEGQGAQYF.

This clone has only a few counts. The chain joins TRBV5-1 to TRBJ1-3, with no clear D. Germline loops: CDR1 SGHRS, CDR2 YFSETQ. Trimming removed 0 bases at V and 0 bases at J, with 10 bases between. The CDR3 has 16 amino acids. DNA for the CDR3: TGCGCCAGCAGCTTGGAGAACGGAGCCTCTGGAAACACCATATATTTT. Translated, it gives CASSLENGASGNTIYF. The complete variable domain, with remaining parts taken from reference TRBV5-1 and TRBJ1-3, reads KAGVTQTPRYLIKTRGQQVTLSCSPISGHRSVSWYQQTPGQGLQFLFEYFSETQRNKGNFPGRFSGRQFSNSRSEMNVSTLELGDSALYLCASSLENGASGNTIYFGEGSWLTVV.